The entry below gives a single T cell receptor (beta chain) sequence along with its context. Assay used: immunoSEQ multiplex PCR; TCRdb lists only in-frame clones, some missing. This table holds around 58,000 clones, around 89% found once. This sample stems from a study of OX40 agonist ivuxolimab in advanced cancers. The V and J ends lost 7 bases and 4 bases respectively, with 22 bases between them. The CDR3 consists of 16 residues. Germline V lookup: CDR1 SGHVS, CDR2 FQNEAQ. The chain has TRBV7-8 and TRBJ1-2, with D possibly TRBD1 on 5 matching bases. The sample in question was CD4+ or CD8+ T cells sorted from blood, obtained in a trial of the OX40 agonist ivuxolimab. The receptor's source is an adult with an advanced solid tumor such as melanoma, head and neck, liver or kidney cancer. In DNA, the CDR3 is TGTGCCAGCACGGCCAGGGAGCAGGGTTCTCTCTATGGCTACACCTTC. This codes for CASTAREQGSLYGYTF.